These 5 T cell receptor beta chains were sequenced from one sample in a study of blood T cell repertoires in COVID-19. Clones were read by immunoSEQ multiplex PCR, and TCRdb kept only the in-frame ones, dropping some. Seen here are about 92,000 clones, approximately 86% observed once, and the top ten hold under 15%. Source material: peripheral blood. All receptors derive from a human donor in a cohort sampled during active COVID-19.

This clone was found once. The chain joins TRBV6-4 to TRBJ1-2; TRBD1 aligns across 9 bases. The CDR3 is 15 residues long. The J segment lost 1 base and the V segment lost 6 bases, leaving 6 bases of the junction unmatched. Germline CDR1 is MRHNA and CDR2 is SNTAGT. For the CDR3, the DNA is TGTGCCAGCAGCCCCGGGACAGGGCTTAACTATGGCTACACCTTC. It codes for CASSPGTGLNYGYTF.

The chain links TRBV5-7 to TRBJ2-7, with D possibly being TRBD2 (5 bases). TRBV5-7 is classed as an ORF, of uncertain function. Trimming removed 7 bases from V and 6 bases from J, with 14 bases in between. The CDR3 spans 12 residues. DNA for the CDR3: TGTGCCAGCGGCAGGCGGGCGCGCGAGCAGTACTTC. This gives the protein CASGRRAREQYF.

The gene calls are TRBV24-1 and TRBJ2-1; the match to TRBD2 covers 7 bases. This CDR3 is built from 16 residues. After removal of 5 bases from V and 2 bases from J, the junction contained 8 bases not matched to a gene. Per germline, CDR1 KGHDR and CDR2 SFDVKD. The CDR3: CATSGGTILTYNEQFF. CDR3 bases: TGTGCCACCAGTGGCGGGACTATTCTAACCTACAATGAGCAGTTCTTC.

V and J are TRBV20-1 and TRBJ1-2; no reliable D call. Germline V gene data show CDR1 as DFQATT and CDR2 as SNEGSKA (reference sequence). The CDR3 covers 11 residues. The V and J ends lost 6 bases and 6 bases respectively, with 11 bases between them. Written as DNA, the CDR3 is TGCAGTGCGGGCCCTGGCCATGGCTACACCTTC. Amino acids: CSAGPGHGYTF.

The chain employs TRBV9 and TRBJ2-7, with TRBD1 as a possible D gene (5 bases). CDR3 length: 11 amino acids. From germline, CDR1 is SGDLS and CDR2 YYNGEE. V dropped 3 bases and J dropped 6 bases, with 7 bases sitting between them. The CDR3 loop is CASSAGSEQYF. DNA for the CDR3: TGTGCCAGCAGCGCAGGGTCCGAGCAGTACTTC.